This T cell receptor beta chain was captured in a study of T cells in narcolepsy. About the research overall: Donors had narcolepsy type 1 or type 2, or were healthy controls.

The method was immunoSEQ multiplex PCR; TCRdb's version includes in-frame clones alone and lacks a portion of them. The table lists some 20,000 clones, over 80% of them singletons. The sequence came from a human donor in good health. The source material was memory (CD45RA-) CD4+ T cells from blood.

CDR3: CASSLVPGPAQYF. The DNA of the CDR3 is TGTGCCAGCAGCTTAGTTCCGGGCCCGGCCCAGTACTTC. The V and J genes are TRBV11-1 and TRBJ2-5; D is unresolved. Trimming removed 1 base from V and 9 bases from J, with 12 bases in between. Germline lookup yields CDR1 SGHAT and CDR2 FQDESV (reference sequence). This CDR3 spans 13 amino acids.